One sample yielded the 20 T cell receptor beta chains listed below, sequenced in a study of T cells in women clearing cervical HPV infection (dated by TCRdb to 2017 to 2018). Library creation used the immunoSEQ multiplex PCR assay. TCRdb retrieved this table from immuneACCESS and kept in-frame rearrangements only. Not all clones are present; in checked studies, unresolved V genes account for under half, and no reason is known for the remainder. This sample's table has entries for more than 40,000 clones. The top ten clonotypes cover approximately 0.98% of the sample. The sample was blood buffy coat. The receptor source for this set is a woman aged 18 to 75 with a cervical HPV16 infection that either progressed to CIN3+ or cleared (not recorded which).

As to this clone: The read is 3 residues too short to cover the CDR3 end, so that end is filled in from the germline J gene. The V and J genes are TRBV6-1 and TRBJ2-2; 7 positions agree with TRBD1. Looked up from germline, CDR1 is MNHNS and CDR2 is SASEGT. This CDR3 has 16 amino acids. The covered CDR3 bases are TGTGCCAGCAGTGAATGGGTACGGACAGGAAATGAAAAG. Its protein is CASSEWVRTGNEK. The entire CDR3 sequence reads CASSEWVRTGNEKLFF.

Of note for this clone: The read halts 3 residues ahead of the CDR3 end, with the missing end drawn from the germline J gene. This sample also contains other DNA sequences that code for the same CDR3. This rearrangement joins TRBV5-1 to TRBJ1-2; 7 bases agree with TRBD1. Germline V gene lookup returns CDR1 SGHRS and CDR2 YFSETQ. Trimming at V came to 1 base and at J to 6 bases, leaving 9 bases not matched to a gene. The CDR3 is 15 amino acids. The CDR3 is CASSLIPDRRDGYTF. The CDR3 DNA, read in part, is TGCGCCAGCAGCTTGATCCCGGACAGGCGGGATGGC.

The CDR3 sequence: CSAGNPPGLGNNEQFF. CDR3 DNA (partial): TGCAGTGCTGGGAACCCACCGGGACTTGGGAACAATGAG. This chain joins TRBV20-1 and TRBJ2-1; possible D gene TRBD2, 6 bases. From the germline J gene comes the end of the CDR3, since the read stops 3 residues before it. The germline CDR1 and CDR2 sequences are DFQATT and SNEGSKA (reference sequence). The V end lost 5 bases, the J end lost 5 bases, and 22 bases lay between the germline ends. CDR3 length equals 16 residues.

With regard to this clone: The read comes to an end 3 residues before the CDR3 does, leaving the germline J gene to fill in the end. The V and J genes are TRBV20-1 and TRBJ2-4; tentatively, D is TRBD2 (5 bases). Germline lookup yields CDR1 DFQATT and CDR2 SNEGSKA (reference sequence). V shed 4 bases and J shed 3 bases, with 22 bases lying between them. The CDR3 totals 17 residues. Here the CDR3 reads CSAKTRDGPTGKNIQYF. The DNA read from the CDR3 is TGCAGTGCTAAAACTAGGGATGGCCCAACGGGCAAAAACATT.

Comment on this clone: The missing CDR3 end, 3 residues past where the read stops, is filled in from the germline J gene. V and J are TRBV7-2 and TRBJ2-7; D call uncertain. This CDR3 comprises 14 residues. V lost 5 bases, J lost 0 bases, and 11 bases lay in between. CDR1 is SGHTA, CDR2 FQGNSA, per germline. The sequenced CDR3 bases are TGTGCCAGCAGCCCCCGTCAAGGCTCCTACGAG. Protein sequence: CASSPRQGSYE. The whole CDR3 is CASSPRQGSYEQYF.

Of note for this clone: The read terminates 3 residues ahead of where the CDR3 ends, so the germline J gene completes it. The chain links TRBV5-6 to TRBJ1-1; D gene ambiguous. There are 14 residues in the CDR3. Germline assignment: CDR1 SGHDT and CDR2 YYEEEE. V was trimmed by 4 bases and J by 1 base, leaving 11 bases between them. CDR3 DNA, as far as it was read: TGTGCCAGCAGCCAAGTAGCGGCGAACACTGAA. It yields the protein CASSQVAANTE. The whole CDR3 region reads CASSQVAANTEAFF.

In the case of this clone: The DNA ends 3 residues before the CDR3 does, and the rest of the CDR3 is filled in from the germline J gene. This chain links TRBV2 with TRBJ2-5; 8 positions match TRBD2. The J segment lost 5 bases and the V segment lost 6 bases, leaving 8 bases of the junction unmatched. The CDR3 extends over 14 amino acids. The germline gives CDR1 SNHLY, CDR2 FYNNEI. The DNA read from the CDR3 is TGTGCCAGCAGGGCACGGGGGGGCGACGAGACC. It is translated as CASRARGGDET. The full CDR3 reads CASRARGGDETQYF.

A word on this clone: The read terminates 3 residues ahead of where the CDR3 ends, so the germline J gene completes it. The gene calls are TRBV30 and TRBJ1-1; the D is unclear. The germline CDR1 and CDR2 sequences are GTSNPN and SVGIG (reference sequence). The CDR3 loop spans 15 amino acids. The V and J ends lost 4 bases and 0 bases respectively, with 15 bases between them. The CDR3: CAWTFALGLNTEAFF. The DNA read from the CDR3 is TGTGCCTGGACCTTCGCTCTCGGTTTGAACACTGAA.

Regarding this clone: Read coverage stops 3 residues before the CDR3 terminus; the germline J gene supplies the remainder. V and J are TRBV3-1 (or the pseudogene TRBV3-2) and TRBJ2-7; TRBD2 might be the D (5 bases). Germline CDR1 LGHDT, CDR2 YNNKEL (reference sequence). Trimming removed 3 bases at V and 6 bases at J, with 15 bases between. CDR3 length: 14 amino acids. The CDR3 bases that were read are TGTGCCAGCAGCCATTTTAAGGGCGAGGGCGAG. The encoded protein is CASSHFKGEGE. The complete CDR3 reads CASSHFKGEGEQYF.

As concerns this clone: From the germline J gene comes the end of the CDR3, since the read stops 3 residues before it. The chain has TRBV7-6 and TRBJ1-4; 10 bases match TRBD1. CDR3 length equals 18 residues. Germline loops: CDR1 SGHVS, CDR2 FNYEAQ. Incomplete CDR3 DNA: TGTGCCAGCAGCTTAAACAGGCCGGGACAGGGGACAAATCCACCA. Its protein is CASSLNRPGQGTNPP. The entire CDR3 reads CASSLNRPGQGTNPPLFF.

CDR3 in amino acids: CSADRASGGILYEQYF. Incomplete CDR3 DNA: TGCAGTGCTGATCGGGCTAGCGGGGGGATACTCTACGAG. The chain carries TRBV20-1 and TRBJ2-7; TRBD2 aligns across 11 bases. Coverage ceases 3 residues before the CDR3 finishes, and the germline J gene fills in the end. Germline-derived CDR1 and CDR2 are DFQATT and SNEGSKA (reference sequence). The J segment lost 3 bases and the V segment lost 5 bases, leaving 12 bases of the junction unmatched. The CDR3 sequence is 16 residues long.

Of note for this clone: The CDR3 extends 3 residues past the end of the read, so its final part is completed from the germline J gene. The V gene is TRBV10-2, the J gene TRBJ1-2; no reliable D call. Germline CDR1 reads WSHSY; CDR2 reads SAAADI. The length of the CDR3 is 12 residues. Trimming removed 2 bases from V and 6 bases from J, with 7 bases in between. The CDR3 here is CASSEANNGYTF. The sequenced CDR3 bases are TGCGCCAGCAGTGAGGCCAACAATGGC.

Remarks on this clone: Read data end 3 residues before the CDR3 end; the end is taken from the germline J gene. The genes are TRBV20-1 and TRBJ1-1, with unresolved D. The CDR3 extends over 12 amino acids. CDR1 DFQATT and CDR2 SNEGSKA come from the germline V gene (reference sequence). V was clipped by 3 bases and J by 6 bases, with 11 bases between them. The CDR3 DNA, read in part, is TGCAGTGCTAGTACCCGAAGGGCTGAA. Amino acid sequence: CSASTRRAE. In full, the CDR3 is CSASTRRAEAFF.

With respect to this clone: The sequenced fragment ends 3 residues before the CDR3 boundary, so the rest is inferred from the germline J gene. This chain joins TRBV5-4 and TRBJ2-3; a weak D match, TRBD1 (5 bases). The V gene lost 2 bases and the J gene lost 4 bases, with 8 bases spanning the gap. The CDR3 covers 13 residues. Germline loops: CDR1 SGHNT, CDR2 YYREEE (reference sequence). The CDR3 region is CASSFKGADTQYF. Partial CDR3 DNA: TGTGCCAGCAGCTTTAAAGGGGCAGATACG.

With respect to this clone: The read terminates 3 residues before the CDR3 end, so the remaining end is supplied by the germline J gene. V usage is TRBV2 and J usage is TRBJ2-5, with D tentatively TRBD1 (6 bases). The V end lost 9 bases, the J end lost 5 bases, and 22 bases lay between the germline ends. Germline V CDR1 and CDR2: SNHLY, FYNNEI. The length of the CDR3 is 15 residues. The sequenced part of the CDR3 DNA is TGTGCCAGAACCGGGACACGGGATAATTGGGAGACC. Translation: CARTGTRDNWET. The whole CDR3 region reads CARTGTRDNWETQYF.

Notes on this clone: The CDR3 is cut off 3 residues early in the read; its end comes from the germline J gene. J is TRBJ2-3 and V is TRBV19; no reliable D call. V gave up 2 bases and J gave up 3 bases, with 12 bases separating them. Germline CDR1 reads LNHDA; CDR2 reads SQIVND (reference sequence). The CDR3 runs 15 residues. The DNA read from the CDR3 is TGTGCCAGTAGTATACTAGACGCGACGACAGATACG. Translating gives CASSILDATTDT. The whole CDR3 protein is CASSILDATTDTQYF.

Worth noting for this clone: The DNA ends 3 residues before the CDR3 does, and the rest of the CDR3 is filled in from the germline J gene. The chain employs TRBV19 and TRBJ1-3, with D possibly TRBD1 on 6 matching bases. Trimming shortened V by 5 bases and J by 0 bases, and 14 bases separated the two germline ends. The CDR3 is 16 residues long. In germline, CDR1 is LNHDA, CDR2 SQIVND (reference sequence). CDR3 DNA (partial): TGTGCCAGTAGTTCTCACGACAGGTCCTCTGGAAACACC. This codes for CASSSHDRSSGNT. The complete CDR3 protein is CASSSHDRSSGNTIYF.

Turning to this clone: Read data end 3 residues before the CDR3 end; the end is taken from the germline J gene. This chain connects TRBV20-1 to TRBJ2-3; 9 bases match TRBD2. The CDR3 length is 14 residues. Germline CDR1 is DFQATT and CDR2 is SNEGSKA (reference sequence). The CDR3 bases that were read are TGCAGTGCTAGCCAAGAAAGAGCGGGGGGCACG. The encoded protein is CSASQERAGGT. The full CDR3 reads CSASQERAGGTQYF.

In regard to this clone: The CDR3 end lies 3 residues beyond the end of the read and is filled in from the germline J gene. This rearrangement joins TRBV6-2 or TRBV6-3 to TRBJ2-1; tentative D call: TRBD1 (6 bases). CDR3 size: 15 residues. Per germline, CDR1 MNHEY and CDR2 SVGEGT. The V gene lost 5 bases and the J gene lost 0 bases, with 11 bases spanning the gap. CDR3 bases read: TGTGCCAGCAGTCCTCAGGGGAGCTCCTACAATGAG. This translates into CASSPQGSSYNE. The complete CDR3 protein is CASSPQGSSYNEQFF.

A remark on this clone: With the read ending 3 residues before the CDR3 end, the germline J gene is used to fill in that end. The chain is built from TRBV19 and TRBJ2-7, with TRBD1 identical over 8 bases. The V gene's germline CDR1 is LNHDA and CDR2 SQIVND (reference sequence). The CDR3 is 14 residues long. V was clipped by 3 bases and J by 4 bases; unmatched bases: 5. CDR3 loop: CASSITGGLYEQYF. CDR3 DNA, as far as it was read: TGTGCCAGTAGTATTACAGGGGGTCTTTACGAG.